The table lists the clone carrying this T cell receptor beta chain with many counts. This sample stems from a study of early T cells in non-severe SARS-CoV-2 infection. CDR3 size: 10 residues. The germline V and J ends were trimmed by 7 bases and 11 bases, with 14 bases remaining between them. Germline-derived CDR1 and CDR2 are SQVTM and ANQGSEA. Each CDR3 protein is one row after TCRdb ran MiXCR on the 5' RACE reads. The repertoire has tens of thousands of distinct CDR3 sequences, roughly an eighth of them found once; the top ten carry roughly 8.3%. V and J are TRBV29-1 and TRBJ1-1; D gene unclear. The sequence was obtained from an adult who was a healthcare worker with PCR-confirmed SARS-CoV-2 infection or an uninfected control (not recorded which). Sequenced: whole blood. The CDR3 here is CSAGVREAFF. In DNA form, the CDR3 reads TGCAGCGCTGGGGTCCGAGAGGCTTTCTTT.